Presented here are 25 T cell receptor beta chains from one specimen sequenced in a study of shared clonotypes between healthy human individuals. Selected positively for CCR7 and CD45RO-negative, naive CD8 cells excluded terminally differentiated effector memory CD45RA+ cells. The data were produced by immunoSEQ multiplex PCR, yet TCRdb's version contains in-frame clones alone and is incomplete. The data show roughly 600,000 clones, about 98% seen once. Source material: naive CD8+ T cells sorted from blood. These receptors were obtained from a man between 25 and 39 years old in good health.

The chain couples TRBV4-3 to TRBJ2-7, with D perhaps matching TRBD1 or TRBD2 (5 bases each). The V end lost 4 bases, the J end lost 2 bases, and 15 bases lay between the germline ends. The CDR3 spans 15 residues. Germline V CDR1 and CDR2: LGHNA, YSLEER. The CDR3 DNA follows: TGCGCCAGCAGCCTAGACCGGGACGCCGCCTACGAGCAGTACTTC. Its translation: CASSLDRDAAYEQYF.

CDR3 nucleotide sequence: TGTGCCAGCAGTCTTGACTGGGGGGGAACGGGTGGCTACACCTTC. Translated: CASSLDWGGTGGYTF. The chain carries TRBV27 and TRBJ1-2; possible D gene TRBD1, 5 bases. Trimming took off 5 bases at V and 7 bases at J, with 20 bases between the two ends. The V gene's germline CDR1 is MNHEY and CDR2 SMNVEV (reference sequence). The CDR3 runs to 15 residues.

V usage is TRBV9 and J usage is TRBJ2-2; D unresolved. In germline, CDR1 is SGDLS, CDR2 YYNGEE. Trimming stripped 0 bases from V and 10 bases from J, with 4 bases between. This CDR3 spans 11 amino acids. Here the CDR3 DNA reads TGTGCCAGCAGCGTAGCTCAGGAGCTGTTTTTT. Translated, it gives CASSVAQELFF.

The J gene is TRBJ2-7, the V gene TRBV27; 10 nucleotides agree with TRBD2. The length of the CDR3 is 14 residues. Germline values: CDR1 MNHEY, CDR2 SMNVEV (reference sequence). With 3 bases clipped from V and 7 bases from J, the junction kept 6 bases outside the gene matches. This CDR3 is CASSLGLAGVEQYF. The CDR3 bases are TGTGCCAGCAGTTTGGGCCTAGCGGGAGTTGAGCAGTACTTC.

The chain carries TRBV4-2 and TRBJ2-7; 7 nucleotides align to TRBD2. The germline V gene has CDR1 LGHNA and CDR2 YNFKEQ. This CDR3 comprises 14 residues. V shed 1 base, J shed 2 bases, and the junction held 2 bases outside the gene matches. For the CDR3, the DNA is TGTGCCAGCAGCCAAGGGCGGGGGACCTACGAGCAGTACTTC. Amino acids: CASSQGRGTYEQYF.

The chain uses TRBV5-6 and TRBJ2-1, with 9 positions matching TRBD1. Germline V lookup: CDR1 SGHDT, CDR2 YYEEEE. The V and J ends lost 3 bases and 3 bases, in that order; junction bases with no gene match: 4. The length of the CDR3 is 15 residues. CDR3 DNA sequence: TGTGCCAGCAGCTACCAGGGACAGGGCTACAATGAGCAGTTCTTC. Its translation is CASSYQGQGYNEQFF.

This clone appeared a single time. The chain couples TRBV9 to TRBJ2-7, with no clear D. Looked up from germline, CDR1 is SGDLS and CDR2 is YYNGEE. The CDR3 consists of 12 residues. The V and J ends lost 4 bases and 3 bases respectively, with 8 bases between them. The CDR3 nucleotides read TGTGCCAGCAGCCAGAATAACTACGAGCAGTACTTC. It codes for CASSQNNYEQYF. Full variable domain (missing parts from reference TRBV9 and TRBJ2-7): DSGVTQTPKHLITATGQRVTLRCSPRSGDLSVYWYQQSLDQGLQFLIQYYNGEERAKGNILERFSAQQFPDLHSELNLSSLELGDSALYFCASSQNNYEQYFGPGTRLTVT.

This chain uses TRBV4-1 with TRBJ2-3; tentatively, D is TRBD2 (5 bases). Germline V gives CDR1 MGHRA, CDR2 YSYEKL. The CDR3 contains 12 residues. V dropped 2 bases and J dropped 9 bases, with 9 bases sitting between them. CDR3 in DNA: TGCGCCAGCAGCCAAATTAGCGAAACGCAGTATTTT. It codes for CASSQISETQYF.

This chain joins TRBV4-1 and TRBJ2-4, with 7 bases aligning to TRBD2. The V gene end was trimmed by 1 base and the J gene end by 7 bases; junction bases not matched to a gene: 10. Germline CDR1 MGHRA, CDR2 YSYEKL. This CDR3 has 16 residues. CDR3 DNA: TGCGCCAGCAGCCAAGGGGCCGGTGGGGAGGGGAACATTCAGTACTTC. This sequence encodes CASSQGAGGEGNIQYF.

The chain recombines TRBV7-9 with TRBJ1-2, with a tentative D call TRBD1 (5 bases). Germline CDR1 and CDR2: SEHNR and FQNEAQ (reference sequence). V gave up 1 base and J gave up 2 bases, with 11 bases separating them. This CDR3 region has 15 residues. The CDR3 DNA is TGTGCCAGCAGCTTAGGTGGTGGGGCCAACTATGGCTACACCTTC. Residues: CASSLGGGANYGYTF.

The chain uses TRBV5-1 and TRBJ1-5; 7 nucleotides line up with TRBD1. The CDR3 consists of 15 residues. The V segment lost 7 bases and the J segment 0 bases; nucleotides outside the gene matches: 7. The germline V gene encodes CDR1 SGHRS and CDR2 YFSETQ. This chain's CDR3 is CASAQGDHSNQPQHF. The CDR3 bases are TGCGCCAGCGCGCAGGGGGATCATAGCAATCAGCCCCAGCATTTT.

V is TRBV27 and J is TRBJ2-1; 11 bases are a match to TRBD2. The CDR3 loop spans 17 amino acids. The germline gives CDR1 MNHEY, CDR2 SMNVEV (reference sequence). The V and J ends lost 6 bases and 7 bases, in that order; junction bases with no gene match: 14. CDR3 region: CASSLTLAGGQINEQFF. The CDR3 DNA follows: TGTGCCAGCAGCCTAACCCTAGCGGGAGGCCAGATTAATGAGCAGTTCTTC.

The V and J genes are TRBV28 and TRBJ2-6; the D call may be TRBD1 or TRBD2 (5 bases each). Germline V gene lookup returns CDR1 MDHEN and CDR2 SYDVKM. The CDR3 is made up of 18 amino acids. V lost 3 bases and J lost 0, with 15 bases in between. The CDR3 sequence is CASSFLGTSLSGANVLTF. DNA for the CDR3: TGTGCCAGCAGTTTTTTAGGGACGAGCCTCTCTGGGGCCAACGTCCTGACTTTC.

The chain is built from TRBV5-6 and TRBJ2-1, with TRBD2 matching over 10 bases. V trimming: 3 bases; J trimming: 4 bases; junction bases outside the gene matches: 13. CDR3 length equals 18 residues. Germline lookup yields CDR1 SGHDT and CDR2 YYEEEE. The CDR3 sequence: CASSSLGIPSGSYNEQFF. The CDR3, as DNA: TGTGCCAGCAGCTCCCTTGGGATCCCTAGCGGGAGTTACAATGAGCAGTTCTTC. The variable domain in full, completed from reference TRBV5-6 and TRBJ2-1, reads DAGVTQSPTHLIKTRGQQVTLRCSPKSGHDTVSWYQQALGQGPQFIFQYYEEEERQRGNFPDRFSGHQFPNYSSELNVNALLLGDSALYLCASSSLGIPSGSYNEQFFGPGTRLTVL.

This clone was seen a single time. The chain combines TRBV10-2 with TRBJ1-1, with TRBD1 as a possible D gene (6 bases). The CDR3 has 13 residues. Germline values: CDR1 WSHSY, CDR2 SAAADI. Deletions cut 8 bases from V and 4 bases from J, with 14 bases between. Here the CDR3 DNA reads TGCGCCAGCTCTGGGGGGCTCAGCACTGAAGCTTTCTTT. This sequence encodes CASSGGLSTEAFF.

The chain is built from TRBV27 and TRBJ2-7; no definite D call. V dropped 6 bases and J dropped 4 bases, with 7 bases sitting between them. Germline V gene sequence: CDR1 MNHEY, CDR2 SMNVEV (reference sequence). The CDR3 is made up of 11 amino acids. CDR3 protein: CASRNPYEQYF. CDR3 bases: TGTGCCAGCAGAAACCCGTACGAGCAGTACTTC.

As DNA, the CDR3 is TGCGCCAGCAGCTTGGGGTCCACTAACTATGGCTACACCTTC. Protein: CASSLGSTNYGYTF. The genes are TRBV5-1 and TRBJ1-2, with unresolved D. The CDR3 totals 14 residues. V lost 0 bases and J lost 0, with 6 bases in between. Per the germline V gene, CDR1 is SGHRS and CDR2 is YFSETQ.

V usage is TRBV28 and J usage is TRBJ2-1; 10 positions agree with TRBD1. The germline gives CDR1 MDHEN, CDR2 SYDVKM. The CDR3 loop spans 13 amino acids. J gave up 8 bases and V 4 bases, and 2 bases lay outside the gene matches. This CDR3 is CASSWTGGYEQFF. The CDR3 DNA follows: TGTGCCAGCAGTTGGACAGGGGGATATGAGCAGTTCTTC. The full variable domain, rest sourced from reference TRBV28 and TRBJ2-1, is DVKVTQSSRYLVKRTGEKVFLECVQDMDHENMFWYRQDPGLGLRLIYFSYDVKMKEKGDIPEGYSVSREKKERFSLILESASTNQTSMYLCASSWTGGYEQFFGPGTRLTVL.

The chain couples TRBV9 to TRBJ1-3; the D is unclear. Between the trimmed V and J ends, which lost 4 bases and 4 bases, there was a span of 6 bases. Germline lookup yields CDR1 SGDLS and CDR2 YYNGEE. The CDR3 covers 12 residues. The CDR3 DNA reads as TGTGCCAGCAGCCTAGAAGGAAACACCATATATTTT. It encodes CASSLEGNTIYF.

The chain joins TRBV5-1 to TRBJ2-3, with D perhaps matching TRBD1 (5 bases). V lost 4 bases to trimming and J lost 2 bases, with 14 bases between them. The germline V gene has CDR1 SGHRS and CDR2 YFSETQ. CDR3 length: 15 residues. This CDR3 reads CASSPPTELTDTQYF. CDR3 bases: TGCGCCAGCAGCCCCCCGACAGAGCTCACAGATACGCAGTATTTT.

The gene calls are TRBV2 and TRBJ2-7, with D tentatively TRBD1 or TRBD2 (5 bases each). The length of the CDR3 is 13 residues. The V end lost 6 bases, the J end lost 4 bases, and 13 bases lay between the germline ends. Germline V gene lookup returns CDR1 SNHLY and CDR2 FYNNEI. This CDR3 is CASSAQWGYEQYF. The CDR3 bases are TGTGCCAGCAGCGCCCAATGGGGGTACGAGCAGTACTTC.

V and J are TRBV28 and TRBJ2-7; TRBD2 agrees at 13 bases. The CDR3 sequence is 18 residues long. Germline-derived CDR1 and CDR2 are MDHEN and SYDVKM. J lost 1 base, V lost 5 bases, and 11 bases had no gene match. Written as DNA, the CDR3 is TGTGCCAGCAGTACGCAGGGACTAGCGGGACGTCGTTCCTACGAGCAGTACTTC. Amino acids: CASSTQGLAGRRSYEQYF.

This clone was counted a single time. V gene TRBV5-1 combines with J gene TRBJ2-1, with D possibly being TRBD2 (7 bases). Germline V gene data show CDR1 as SGHRS and CDR2 as YFSETQ. The V gene lost 7 bases and the J gene lost 8 bases, with 19 bases spanning the gap. The CDR3 contains 14 residues. This CDR3 reads CASSLAGAGDEQFF. For the CDR3, the DNA is TGCGCCAGCTCCCTGGCGGGGGCGGGGGATGAGCAGTTCTTC.

This chain joins TRBV15 and TRBJ1-1; possible D gene TRBD1, 6 bases. This CDR3 has 13 residues. Germline V CDR1 and CDR2: LNHNV, YYDKDF (reference sequence). V was trimmed by 1 base and J by 6 bases, leaving 9 bases between them. The CDR3 DNA follows: TGTGCCACCAGCAGAGCAGGGGCCCCTGAAGCTTTCTTT. Its protein product is CATSRAGAPEAFF.

The CDR3 loop is CASIPTSGNFGTQYF. CDR3 DNA sequence: TGTGCCAGCATCCCGACTAGCGGGAACTTCGGTACGCAGTATTTT. The V and J genes are TRBV2 and TRBJ2-3, with 11 bases fitting TRBD2. V dropped 7 bases and J dropped 8; count of bases not matched to a gene: 11. The CDR3 has 15 residues. Germline V gives CDR1 SNHLY, CDR2 FYNNEI.